These 31 T cell receptor beta chains were all obtained from the same sample, sequenced in a study of T cells in Graves' hyperthyroidism and ophthalmopathy. RNA transcripts gave rise to amplified TCR beta CDR3 regions. The HTBI primer set drove a first-round RT-PCR of the TCR CDR3. TCRdb re-analysed the multiplex PCR reads in MiXCR, keeping a single row per CDR3 protein. The sample includes 200,000 to 250,000 distinct CDR3 sequences, 15% to 20% of them seen just once. Specimen: blood. The receptors shown here come from a man aged 50-60 years with Graves' hyperthyroidism.

This clonotype was counted at least ten times. The rearrangement links TRBV5-1 to TRBJ2-1; 7 bases match TRBD1. The germline gives CDR1 SGHRS, CDR2 YFSETQ. CDR3 length: 14 residues. With 0 bases clipped from V and 5 bases from J, the junction kept 2 bases outside the gene matches. The CDR3 protein is CASSLGTGHNEQFF. The CDR3 nucleotides read TGCGCCAGCAGCTTGGGGACAGGACACAATGAGCAGTTCTTC.

This clonotype has a handful of counts. This may be a read error: a much more frequent sequence differs by one nucleotide. This chain connects TRBV11-1 to TRBJ2-1; no clear D gene. Trimming shortened V by 2 bases and J by 12 bases, and 11 bases separated the two germline ends. This CDR3 contains 12 residues. Germline-derived CDR1 and CDR2 are SGHAT and FQDESV (reference sequence). CDR3 DNA: TGTGCCAGCAGCTTAAGTAAGTTTGGGCAGTTCTTC. The encoded protein is CASSLSKFGQFF.

Many counts were recorded for this clonotype. This chain links TRBV27 with TRBJ2-7; 7 nucleotides line up with TRBD2. Per germline, CDR1 MNHEY and CDR2 SMNVEV (reference sequence). This CDR3 has 15 residues. J gave up 5 bases and V 5 bases, and 12 bases lay outside the gene matches. DNA of the CDR3: TGTGCCAGCAGTCCCCAGGGAGGGCCGAGGGACGAGCAGTACTTC. This translates into CASSPQGGPRDEQYF.

This clonotype was detected many times. The rearrangement joins TRBV6-1 to TRBJ1-1; no clear D. The V end lost 8 bases, the J end lost 0 bases, and 13 bases lay between the germline ends. Germline V gene data show CDR1 as MNHNS and CDR2 as SASEGT. This CDR3 has 14 amino acids. The CDR3 region has the DNA TGTGCCAGCGGTGGACTTTTTATGAACACTGAAGCTTTCTTT. It encodes CASGGLFMNTEAFF.

This clonotype showed up many times. The V gene is TRBV3-1, the J gene TRBJ2-2; no clear D. V lost 2 bases to trimming and J lost 7 bases, with 2 bases between them. CDR3 size: 11 residues. Germline CDR1 LGHDT, CDR2 YNNKEL (reference sequence). The CDR3 coding sequence is TGTGCCAGCAGCCAAATCGGGGAGCTGTTTTTT. Protein product: CASSQIGELFF.

CDR3 loop: CASSELTVPQHF. For the CDR3, the DNA is TGTGCCAGCAGTGAATTAACAGTACCCCAGCATTTT. The chain couples TRBV6-1 to TRBJ1-5; no definite D call. Trimming removed 2 bases at V and 10 bases at J, with 9 bases between. The CDR3 length is 12 residues. Germline lookup yields CDR1 MNHNS and CDR2 SASEGT.

This chain links TRBV7-2 with TRBJ2-5; 16 nucleotides align to TRBD2. The germline CDR1 and CDR2 sequences are SGHTA and FQGNSA. The CDR3 consists of 16 residues. V trimming: 4 bases; J trimming: 5 bases; junction bases outside the gene matches: 4. The CDR3 coding sequence is TGTGCCAGCAGCTGGGGACTAGCGGGAGGGCTGGAGACCCAGTACTTC. This gives the protein CASSWGLAGGLETQYF.

This chain joins TRBV7-2 and TRBJ1-5, with D unclear. In germline, CDR1 is SGHTA, CDR2 FQGNSA. Trimming left V 1 base short and J 7 bases short, with 8 bases between. The CDR3 totals 13 residues. The CDR3 sequence is CASSLVRRQPQHF. In nucleotides, the CDR3 is TGTGCCAGCAGCTTAGTTCGCAGGCAGCCCCAGCATTTT. Using reference TRBV7-2 and TRBJ1-5 for the parts outside the CDR3, the full variable domain is GAGVSQSPSNKVTEKGKDVELRCDPISGHTALYWYRQSLGQGLEFLIYFQGNSAPDKSGLPSDRFSAERTGGSVSTLTIQRTQQEDSAVYLCASSLVRRQPQHFGDGTRLSIL.

The V call is TRBV19, the J call TRBJ2-3, with D uncertain. The CDR3 sequence is 14 residues long. V gave up 5 bases and J gave up 0 bases, with 9 bases separating them. CDR1 and CDR2 (germline): LNHDA, SQIVND (reference sequence). The CDR3 loop is CASSPKASTDTQYF. The DNA of the CDR3 is TGTGCCAGTAGTCCTAAGGCTAGCACAGATACGCAGTATTTT. The full variable domain, completed using reference TRBV19 and TRBJ2-3, is DGGITQSPKYLFRKEGQNVTLSCEQNLNHDAMYWYRQDPGQGLRLIYYSQIVNDFQKGDIAEGYSVSREKKESFPLTVTSAQKNPTAFYLCASSPKASTDTQYFGPGTRLTVL.

This clonotype was seen many times. The chain recombines TRBV2 with TRBJ2-1, with D hard to call. Germline CDR1 and CDR2: SNHLY and FYNNEI. This CDR3 is 14 amino acids long. Trimming stripped 5 bases from V and 4 bases from J, with 12 bases between. Here the CDR3 DNA reads TGTGCCAGCAGTCTGGTGGGAAAATACAATGAGCAGTTCTTC. Protein product: CASSLVGKYNEQFF.

This clonotype occurred many times. This rearrangement joins TRBV7-8 to TRBJ2-1, with 10 bases lining up with TRBD2. Looked up from germline, CDR1 is SGHVS and CDR2 is FQNEAQ. The CDR3 contains 15 residues. Trimming took 6 bases from V and 6 from J; bases not matched to a gene: 8. The CDR3 region has the DNA TGTGCCAGCAGTCAAAGCGGGAGGGCCGCCAATGAGCAGTTCTTC. It specifies CASSQSGRAANEQFF.

This clonotype has a handful of counts. J is TRBJ2-3 and V is TRBV7-9; D gene uncertain. The CDR3 contains 15 residues. Per germline, CDR1 SEHNR and CDR2 FQNEAQ (reference sequence). V was cut by 6 bases and J by 6 bases, with 19 bases left in between. CDR3 sequence reads: CASRPPGRMEDTQYF. CDR3 coding DNA: TGTGCCAGCAGACCCCCCGGGCGGATGGAGGATACGCAGTATTTT.

This clonotype was found many times. The chain couples TRBV5-1 to TRBJ2-3; perhaps TRBD1 as D (5 bases). The CDR3 is made up of 15 amino acids. Germline V gene lookup returns CDR1 SGHRS and CDR2 YFSETQ. Trimming took off 0 bases at V and 1 base at J, with 9 bases between the two ends. The CDR3 DNA is TGCGCCAGCAGCTTGGCCGTACAGGGCACAGATACGCAGTATTTT. It is translated as CASSLAVQGTDTQYF.

Many counts were recorded for this clonotype. The rearrangement links TRBV3-1 to TRBJ2-1, with 12 bases aligning to TRBD2. The V and J ends lost 2 bases and 10 bases, in that order; junction bases with no gene match: 6. Germline V gene data show CDR1 as LGHDT and CDR2 as YNNKEL (reference sequence). CDR3 length: 15 amino acids. In DNA form, the CDR3 reads TGTGCCAGCAGCCAATCGGGACTAGCGGGCGAAGAGCAGTTCTTC. Translated, it gives CASSQSGLAGEEQFF.

This clonotype appeared many times. The chain has TRBV11-3 and TRBJ2-5; no firm D call. CDR3 length: 11 residues. CDR1 and CDR2 from the germline V gene are SGHNT and YENEEA. Trimming stripped 5 bases from V and 1 base from J, with 2 bases between. Here the CDR3 DNA reads TGTGCCAGCAGCGTCCAAGAGACCCAGTACTTC. Translation gives CASSVQETQYF.

The chain employs TRBV5-1 and TRBJ2-7; TRBD1 is a possible D gene (6 bases). V was pared by 2 bases and J by 3 bases, with 9 bases between. The CDR3 loop spans 13 amino acids. Germline V gives CDR1 SGHRS, CDR2 YFSETQ. The CDR3 reads CASSFRGNYEQYF. DNA for the CDR3: TGCGCCAGCAGCTTCAGGGGCAACTACGAGCAGTACTTC.

At least ten counts were recorded for this clonotype. The chain combines TRBV11-2 with TRBJ2-5; 15 bases match TRBD2. CDR1 SGHAT and CDR2 FQNNGV come from the germline V gene. V gave up 5 bases and J gave up 3 bases; unmatched junction bases: 4. This CDR3 comprises 16 residues. The CDR3 here is CASSAWTSGREETQYF. CDR3 coding DNA: TGTGCCAGCAGCGCCTGGACTAGCGGGAGGGAAGAGACCCAGTACTTC.

At least ten counts were recorded for this clonotype. The V gene is TRBV18, the J gene TRBJ1-6; 10 bases line up with TRBD1. V was pared by 4 bases and J by 9 bases, with 6 bases of the junction left unmatched. Germline-derived CDR1 and CDR2 are KGHSH and LQKENI. The CDR3 is made up of 15 amino acids. The CDR3 loop is CASSQGQGIGSPLHF. The DNA of the CDR3 is TGTGCCAGCTCACAGGGACAGGGGATCGGTTCACCCCTCCACTTT.

This clonotype has at least ten counts. The CDR3 nucleotides read TGTGCCAGCAGCGGTGGACGGGCCTCCTACGAGCAGTACTTC. Amino acid sequence: CASSGGRASYEQYF. The rearrangement links TRBV28 to TRBJ2-7; D is unresolved. The length of the CDR3 is 14 residues. V was cut by 6 bases and J by 0 bases, with 12 bases left in between. Germline V gene data show CDR1 as MDHEN and CDR2 as SYDVKM.

The table lists this clonotype with a few counts. V is TRBV19 and J is TRBJ1-1; D perhaps matches TRBD1 (5 bases). Germline V gene data show CDR1 as LNHDA and CDR2 as SQIVND (reference sequence). The V gene lost 3 bases and the J gene lost 6 bases, with 17 bases spanning the gap. This CDR3 has 15 amino acids. The CDR3 coding sequence is TGTGCCAGTAGTATTCGAGGCCAGGGAAGGCCTGAAGCTTTCTTT. It specifies CASSIRGQGRPEAFF.

The chain is built from TRBV29-1 and TRBJ2-7; 7 nucleotides align to TRBD2. After removal of 6 bases from V and 0 bases from J, the junction contained 8 bases not matched to a gene. The CDR3 covers 14 residues. Germline loops: CDR1 SQVTM, CDR2 ANQGSEA. The CDR3 region is CSVSTGRSSYEQYF. The CDR3 DNA sequence: TGCAGCGTATCTACCGGGAGGAGCTCCTACGAGCAGTACTTC.

This sequence joins TRBV6-2 or TRBV6-3 and TRBJ2-5; D unclear. CDR1 and CDR2 from the germline V gene are MNHEY and SVGEGT. V was trimmed by 5 bases and J by 12 bases, leaving 19 bases between them. The CDR3 covers 13 residues. Written as DNA, the CDR3 is TGTGCCAGCAGTCGTTTCTTATGGAATCTGGAGTACTTC. It specifies CASSRFLWNLEYF.

This clonotype was counted ten times or more. This chain links TRBV24-1 with TRBJ2-5; the match to TRBD1 covers 9 bases. The V gene end was trimmed by 7 bases and the J gene end by 5 bases; junction bases not matched to a gene: 4. In germline, CDR1 is KGHDR, CDR2 SFDVKD. This CDR3 contains 13 residues. CDR3 protein: CATRQGARETQYF. The CDR3 DNA reads TGTGCCACCAGACAGGGGGCGAGGGAGACCCAGTACTTC.

The V gene is TRBV19, the J gene TRBJ1-5; 9 bases agree with TRBD1. The ends lost 5 bases at V and 2 bases at J; junction bases unmatched: 4. The CDR3 contains 15 residues. Germline CDR1 and CDR2: LNHDA and SQIVND (reference sequence). CDR3 sequence: CASSRDRVGNQPQHF. CDR3 bases: TGTGCCAGTAGTCGGGACAGGGTAGGCAATCAGCCCCAGCATTTT.

In its sample, this clonotype was seen many times. DNA for the CDR3: TGTGCCAGCAGTGGCCCGGAAAGAGCTTTCTTT. It is translated as CASSGPERAFF. V gene TRBV2 combines with J gene TRBJ1-1; no definite D call. Trimming removed 4 bases at V and 10 bases at J, with 10 bases between. The CDR3 runs to 11 residues. Germline CDR1 SNHLY, CDR2 FYNNEI.

The table lists this clonotype with many counts. This chain connects TRBV10-2 to TRBJ2-2, with 14 nucleotides matching TRBD2. Per germline, CDR1 WSHSY and CDR2 SAAADI. The CDR3 is made up of 18 amino acids. V lost 7 bases and J lost 2; bases outside the gene matches: 9. This CDR3 is CASKGTSGSSRNTGELFF. DNA of the CDR3: TGCGCCAGCAAAGGGACTAGCGGGAGTAGTCGCAACACCGGGGAGCTGTTTTTT.

The V call is TRBV5-4, the J call TRBJ2-1; 7 bases are a match to TRBD2. This CDR3 has 15 residues. Trimming took 3 bases from V and 4 from J; bases not matched to a gene: 7. Per germline, CDR1 SGHNT and CDR2 YYREEE (reference sequence). The CDR3 loop reads CASSSGTIPYNEQFF. The CDR3 coding sequence is TGTGCCAGCAGCTCCGGGACTATACCATACAATGAGCAGTTCTTC.

A few counts support this clonotype. An end of the junction does not agree with germline; a read error may underlie this. The chain couples TRBV28 to TRBJ2-3; D unresolved. Germline loops: CDR1 MDHEN, CDR2 SYDVKM. CDR3 size: 15 residues. This chain's CDR3 is CASSRDTELFDTHYF. CDR3 DNA sequence: TGTGCCAGCAGCCGTGACACGGAACTCTTTGATACGCATTATTTT.

The chain is built from TRBV28 and TRBJ1-2; 7 positions match TRBD1. After removal of 7 bases from V and 4 bases from J, the junction contained 9 bases not matched to a gene. Germline lookup yields CDR1 MDHEN and CDR2 SYDVKM. CDR3 size: 14 residues. CDR3 nucleotide sequence: TGTGCCAGCACCCTCGACAGGGCGGGCTATGGCTACACCTTC. Translating it yields CASTLDRAGYGYTF.

This clonotype came up many times. This chain connects TRBV2 to TRBJ2-7; D uncertain. Germline loops: CDR1 SNHLY, CDR2 FYNNEI. The CDR3 sequence is 15 residues long. V was shortened by 2 bases and J by 0 bases, with 11 bases between the two germline ends. CDR3 in DNA: TGTGCCAGCAGTGAAATCCGGAGTAACTCCTACGAGCAGTACTTC. Translated: CASSEIRSNSYEQYF. Full variable domain (outside the CDR3, taken from reference TRBV2 and TRBJ2-7): EPEVTQTPSHQVTQMGQEVILRCVPISNHLYFYWYRQILGQKVEFLVSFYNNEISEKSEIFDDQFSVERPDGSNFTLKIRSTKLEDSAMYFCASSEIRSNSYEQYFGPGTRLTVT.

The table lists this clonotype with many counts. This chain uses TRBV2 with TRBJ1-5; possibly TRBD1 for D (5 bases). Germline lookup yields CDR1 SNHLY and CDR2 FYNNEI. The CDR3 totals 14 residues. V lost 6 bases, J lost 5 bases, and 14 bases lay in between. The CDR3: CASRVRDGYQPQHF. CDR3 coding DNA: TGTGCCAGCAGAGTTCGGGACGGATATCAGCCCCAGCATTTT. Full variable domain (outside the CDR3, taken from reference TRBV2 and TRBJ1-5): EPEVTQTPSHQVTQMGQEVILRCVPISNHLYFYWYRQILGQKVEFLVSFYNNEISEKSEIFDDQFSVERPDGSNFTLKIRSTKLEDSAMYFCASRVRDGYQPQHFGDGTRLSIL.